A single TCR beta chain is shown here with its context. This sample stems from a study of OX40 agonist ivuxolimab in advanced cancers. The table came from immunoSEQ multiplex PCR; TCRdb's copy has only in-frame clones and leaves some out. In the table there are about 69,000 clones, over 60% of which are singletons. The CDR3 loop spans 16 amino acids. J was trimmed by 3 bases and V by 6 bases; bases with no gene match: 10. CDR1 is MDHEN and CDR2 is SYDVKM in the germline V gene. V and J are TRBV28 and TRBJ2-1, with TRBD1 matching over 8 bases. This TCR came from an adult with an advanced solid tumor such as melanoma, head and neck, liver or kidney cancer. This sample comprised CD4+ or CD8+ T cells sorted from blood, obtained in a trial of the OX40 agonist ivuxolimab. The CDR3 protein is CASRGQGPVRYNEQFF. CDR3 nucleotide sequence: TGTGCCAGCAGAGGACAGGGACCCGTCCGCTACAATGAGCAGTTCTTC.